Listed here are 32 T cell receptor beta chains from one sample, sequenced in a study of CD8 T cells in Susac syndrome (dated by TCRdb to the late 2010s). Libraries came from the immunoSEQ multiplex PCR assay. RNA was extracted with the RNeasy kit and roughly 0.45 to 1 ug was reverse transcribed using random hexamers. Using fastp at Q25 and MiXCR, TCRdb reprocessed the public reads and kept productive beta chains. Rows are unified per CDR3 protein, each entry keeping the most common DNA and genes. A total of 150,000 to 250,000 distinct CDR3 sequences appear in this sample, over 90% of them only once. The ten largest clonotypes hold 0.093% of the sample. Sequences were obtained from CD4+ T cells from PBMCs. The receptors come from a human donor with multiple sclerosis.

This CDR3 reads CASSPRDSAVGTQYF. The DNA of the CDR3 is TGTGCCAGCAGCCCGCGGGACAGTGCGGTGGGTACGCAGTATTTT. The genes are TRBV9 and TRBJ2-3; TRBD1 is a possible D gene (7 bases). The V gene lost 4 bases and the J gene lost 8 bases, with 20 bases spanning the gap. This CDR3 has 15 residues. The germline CDR1 and CDR2 sequences are SGDLS and YYNGEE.

This chain connects TRBV9 to TRBJ2-7, with a weak D call TRBD1 (7 bases). The CDR3 is 15 residues long. The ends were cut back, 0 bases at V and 2 bases at J, with 12 bases in the middle. CDR1 and CDR2 (germline): SGDLS, YYNGEE. CDR3 DNA: TGTGCCAGCAGCGTAGGTCAGGGGGGAGCCTACGAGCAGTACTTC. Translation: CASSVGQGGAYEQYF.

This chain links TRBV4-1 with TRBJ1-1; no firm D call. V lost 2 bases and J lost 4, with 11 bases in between. The CDR3 is 14 residues long. CDR1 and CDR2 from the germline V gene are MGHRA and YSYEKL. CDR3 sequence: CASSQLGSSTEAFF. CDR3 bases: TGCGCCAGCAGCCAATTGGGGAGTAGCACTGAAGCTTTCTTT.

The chain recombines TRBV7-9 with TRBJ1-1; perhaps TRBD1 as D (5 bases). This CDR3 region has 14 residues. Germline CDR1 reads SEHNR; CDR2 reads FQNEAQ (reference sequence). The ends were cut back, 11 bases at V and 0 bases at J, with 16 bases in the middle. The CDR3 region is CAGEAGLVNTEAFF. CDR3 DNA sequence: TGTGCCGGCGAAGCGGGGCTGGTGAACACTGAAGCTTTCTTT.

This chain connects TRBV9 to TRBJ2-3; D possibly uses TRBD1 or TRBD2 (6 bases each). The CDR3 has 13 amino acids. The germline V and J ends were trimmed by 0 bases and 7 bases, with 9 bases remaining between them. Germline assignment: CDR1 SGDLS and CDR2 YYNGEE. This CDR3 is CASSVGGGYTQYF. The DNA for the CDR3 is TGTGCCAGCAGCGTAGGAGGGGGGTATACGCAGTATTTT. The variable domain in full, completed from reference TRBV9 and TRBJ2-3, reads DSGVTQTPKHLITATGQRVTLRCSPRSGDLSVYWYQQSLDQGLQFLIQYYNGEERAKGNILERFSAQQFPDLHSELNLSSLELGDSALYFCASSVGGGYTQYFGPGTRLTVL.

The V gene is TRBV6-1, the J gene TRBJ2-1; 7 bases fit TRBD2. The CDR3 totals 16 residues. Looked up from germline, CDR1 is MNHNS and CDR2 is SASEGT. V shed 6 bases and J 1 base; nucleotides not matched to a gene: 9. CDR3 sequence reads: CASSRERDGSYNEQFF. CDR3 coding DNA: TGTGCCAGCAGCCGCGAGCGGGATGGGTCCTACAATGAGCAGTTCTTC.

The chain links TRBV20-1 to TRBJ1-4; possible D gene TRBD1, 6 bases. The V end was cut by 5 bases, the J end by 8 bases, with 21 bases between. Germline assignment: CDR1 DFQATT and CDR2 SNEGSKA (reference sequence). This CDR3 comprises 15 residues. CDR3 sequence (DNA): TGCAGTGCTCTCAGCAACAGGGCCCCAAGGGAAAAACTGTTTTTT. Protein sequence: CSALSNRAPREKLFF.

The chain combines TRBV28 with TRBJ2-1; possible D gene TRBD1, 6 bases. V was trimmed by 6 bases and J by 0 bases, leaving 15 bases between them. CDR3 size: 16 residues. Germline V gene data show CDR1 as MDHEN and CDR2 as SYDVKM. The DNA for the CDR3 is TGTGCCAGCAGCACCAGGGGCGAGGGCTCCTACAATGAGCAGTTCTTC. Encoded protein: CASSTRGEGSYNEQFF.

J is TRBJ2-6 and V is TRBV30; TRBD1 agrees at 9 bases. V gave up 1 base and J gave up 4 bases; unmatched junction bases: 11. CDR1 and CDR2 (germline): GTSNPN, SVGIG (reference sequence). The CDR3 loop spans 18 amino acids. CDR3 in amino acids: CAWSAQGQGAGGANVLTF. In DNA, the CDR3 is TGTGCCTGGAGTGCCCAGGGACAGGGTGCAGGCGGGGCCAACGTCCTGACTTTC.

The CDR3 region has the DNA TGTGCCAGCTCACCACTGGGGACTAGTATGAACACTGAAGCTTTCTTT. This translates into CASSPLGTSMNTEAFF. The gene calls are TRBV18 and TRBJ1-1; D possibly corresponds to TRBD1 (5 bases). The CDR3 contains 16 residues. The V gene's germline CDR1 is KGHSH and CDR2 LQKENI. With 1 base removed from V and 0 bases from J, the gap between germline ends came to 12 bases.

This chain uses TRBV24-1 with TRBJ2-1; TRBD1 agrees at 10 bases. V lost 9 bases, J lost 1 base, and 2 bases stayed unmatched. CDR3 length equals 14 residues. The germline V gene has CDR1 KGHDR and CDR2 SFDVKD. The CDR3 spells CATGGQGSYNEQFF. The CDR3 DNA reads as TGTGCCACCGGGGGACAGGGGTCCTACAATGAGCAGTTCTTC.

This clonotype was observed once. This sequence joins TRBV11-1 and TRBJ2-5, with 12 nucleotides matching TRBD2. CDR3 size: 14 residues. Germline V CDR1 and CDR2: SGHAT, FQDESV (reference sequence). J gave up 5 bases and V 4 bases, and 2 bases lay outside the gene matches. CDR3 in DNA: TGTGCCAGCAGCTCGGGGACTAGCGGGGAGACCCAGTACTTC. Amino acid sequence: CASSSGTSGETQYF.

The chain combines TRBV20-1 with TRBJ1-2; TRBD1 aligns across 9 bases. Germline V lookup: CDR1 DFQATT, CDR2 SNEGSKA (reference sequence). The CDR3 has 12 residues. J was trimmed by 8 bases and V by 2 bases; bases with no gene match: 3. The CDR3 sequence is CSARRDRDGYTF. The CDR3 DNA follows: TGCAGTGCTAGAAGGGACAGGGACGGCTACACCTTC.

V and J are TRBV6-6 and TRBJ2-1; D remains ambiguous. V shed 5 bases and J shed 5 bases, with 13 bases lying between them. CDR3 length equals 14 residues. The germline V gene encodes CDR1 MNHNY and CDR2 SVGAGI (reference sequence). CDR3 sequence: CASSPVFRNNEQFF. DNA of the CDR3: TGTGCCAGCAGTCCGGTCTTTAGGAACAATGAGCAGTTCTTC.

The CDR3 bases are TGTGCCAGCAGCCGTGGACTAGCGGGGAGCTTCGACGAGCAGTACTTC. Translated, it gives CASSRGLAGSFDEQYF. The chain combines TRBV6-1 with TRBJ2-7, with TRBD2 matching over 12 bases. Per the germline V gene, CDR1 is MNHNS and CDR2 is SASEGT. V trimming: 6 bases; J trimming: 5 bases; junction bases outside the gene matches: 11. CDR3 length: 16 amino acids.

The rearrangement links TRBV4-2 to TRBJ2-4; D may be TRBD2 (6 bases). The CDR3 spans 11 residues. Between the trimmed V and J ends, which lost 5 bases and 7 bases, there was a span of 6 bases. CDR1 is LGHNA, CDR2 YNFKEQ, per germline. The CDR3 sequence: CASSGGNIQYF. The CDR3 nucleotides are TGTGCCAGCAGCGGGGGGAACATTCAGTACTTC.

The chain couples TRBV6-6 to TRBJ2-1, with D tentatively TRBD2 (6 bases). Trimming cost V 6 bases and J 1 base, with 10 bases left between them. The CDR3 loop spans 14 amino acids. The V gene's germline CDR1 is MNHNY and CDR2 SVGAGI (reference sequence). The CDR3: CASSGSMSYNEQFF. CDR3 in DNA: TGTGCCAGCAGCGGGAGTATGTCCTACAATGAGCAGTTCTTC.

This chain joins TRBV29-1 and TRBJ2-3; D may match TRBD1 or TRBD2 (6 bases each). Per germline, CDR1 SQVTM and CDR2 ANQGSEA. This CDR3 has 13 amino acids. The V end was cut by 1 base, the J end by 6 bases, with 11 bases between. The CDR3 loop reads CSVEVGGSDTQYF. DNA of the CDR3: TGCAGCGTTGAAGTGGGGGGCTCCGATACGCAGTATTTT.

The V gene is TRBV3-1, the J gene TRBJ2-1; D is unclear. CDR1 and CDR2 (germline): LGHDT, YNNKEL (reference sequence). The length of the CDR3 is 13 residues. With 6 bases removed from V and 7 bases from J, the gap between germline ends came to 13 bases. CDR3 nucleotides: TGTGCCAGCAGATTCGGGCCGTTTAATGAGCAGTTCTTC. Its protein product is CASRFGPFNEQFF.

This chain connects TRBV29-1 to TRBJ2-1; D possibly corresponds to TRBD2 (6 bases). The V end lost 5 bases, the J end lost 0 bases, and 17 bases lay between the germline ends. In germline, CDR1 is SQVTM, CDR2 ANQGSEA. This CDR3 has 16 amino acids. CDR3 loop: CSVSTTRGSSYNEQFF. The CDR3 coding sequence is TGCAGCGTTTCCACGACTAGAGGGAGCTCCTACAATGAGCAGTTCTTC.

This sequence joins TRBV7-9 and TRBJ2-5, with D perhaps TRBD1 or TRBD2 (5 bases each). V lost 10 bases and J 4 bases, leaving 13 bases between the germline ends. The CDR3 sequence is 12 residues long. The germline CDR1 and CDR2 sequences are SEHNR and FQNEAQ (reference sequence). CDR3 residues: CAIEGSTETQYF. DNA for the CDR3: TGTGCCATTGAGGGGTCTACAGAGACCCAGTACTTC.

V usage is TRBV7-6 and J usage is TRBJ1-3; no firm D call. V was clipped by 2 bases and J by 11 bases, with 16 bases between them. CDR1 and CDR2 (germline): SGHVS, FNYEAQ. This CDR3 contains 14 residues. As DNA, the CDR3 is TGTGCCAGCAGCTTATCTTTGGGGAGATCTCCCATATATTTT. Translation gives CASSLSLGRSPIYF.

The chain combines TRBV29-1 with TRBJ2-2; D gene uncertain. CDR1 and CDR2 from the germline V gene are SQVTM and ANQGSEA. This CDR3 is 12 amino acids long. Trimming removed 4 bases from V and 4 bases from J, with 7 bases in between. In DNA form, the CDR3 reads TGCAGCGTTGGCCCGGGCACCGGGGAGCTGTTTTTT. Protein product: CSVGPGTGELFF.

The J gene is TRBJ2-2, the V gene TRBV5-1; D remains unclear. V was clipped by 0 bases and J by 3 bases, with 9 bases between them. Germline V gene data show CDR1 as SGHRS and CDR2 as YFSETQ. CDR3 length: 15 amino acids. CDR3 sequence (DNA): TGCGCCAGCAGCTTGGAAGGTCGGGACACCGGGGAGCTGTTTTTT. This codes for CASSLEGRDTGELFF.

The chain couples TRBV30 to TRBJ2-3, with D uncertain. The germline CDR1 and CDR2 sequences are GTSNPN and SVGIG (reference sequence). The ends were cut back, 0 bases at V and 0 bases at J, with 7 bases in the middle. The CDR3 runs to 14 residues. This CDR3 is CAWSVGASTDTQYF. In DNA, the CDR3 is TGTGCCTGGAGTGTAGGTGCTAGCACAGATACGCAGTATTTT. Using reference TRBV30 and TRBJ2-3 for the parts outside the CDR3, the full variable domain is SQTIHQWPATLVQPVGSPLSLECTVEGTSNPNLYWYRQAAGRGLQLLFYSVGIGQISSEVPQNLSASRPQDRQFILSSKKLLLSDSGFYLCAWSVGASTDTQYFGPGTRLTVL.

The rearrangement joins TRBV15 to TRBJ1-1; D remains unclear. The germline V and J ends were trimmed by 5 bases and 5 bases, with 18 bases remaining between them. This CDR3 has 15 residues. CDR1 and CDR2 from the germline V gene are LNHNV and YYDKDF (reference sequence). The CDR3 sequence is CATSPRAVGGTEAFF. The CDR3, as DNA: TGTGCCACCAGCCCCCGGGCCGTGGGAGGTACTGAAGCTTTCTTT.

The V call is TRBV20-1, the J call TRBJ2-3; D might be TRBD2 (6 bases). Germline V gives CDR1 DFQATT, CDR2 SNEGSKA (reference sequence). V lost 1 base, J lost 8 bases, and 10 bases lay in between. The CDR3 sequence is 12 residues long. The CDR3 region has the DNA TGCAGTGCTAGAGTATCGGGAGCTACGCAGTATTTT. Translation gives CSARVSGATQYF.

The chain joins TRBV20-1 to TRBJ2-6, with D unresolved. Trimming removed 6 bases at V and 3 bases at J, with 9 bases between. Per germline, CDR1 DFQATT and CDR2 SNEGSKA (reference sequence). The length of the CDR3 is 13 residues. CDR3 sequence: CSAYPDGANVLTF. CDR3 in DNA: TGCAGTGCATACCCGGATGGGGCCAACGTCCTGACTTTC.

The gene calls are TRBV12-3 or TRBV12-4 and TRBJ1-5; tentatively, D is TRBD1 (6 bases). The CDR3 has 13 amino acids. V lost 7 bases to trimming and J lost 4 bases, with 11 bases between them. The CDR3: CASTLQGNQPQHF. The CDR3 DNA reads as TGTGCCAGCACCCTCCAGGGGAATCAGCCCCAGCATTTT.

The V call is TRBV24-1, the J call TRBJ2-2; D is ambiguous. Between the trimmed V and J ends, which lost 1 base and 7 bases, there was a span of 3 bases. The CDR3 covers 12 residues. Germline values: CDR1 KGHDR, CDR2 SFDVKD. CDR3 region: CATSDFGGELFF. The DNA of the CDR3 is TGTGCCACCAGTGATTTTGGCGGGGAGCTGTTTTTT.

The V gene is TRBV29-1, the J gene TRBJ1-2, with TRBD1 identical over 9 bases. Trimming cost V 2 bases and J 9 bases; bases outside gene matches: 13. This CDR3 comprises 15 residues. Looked up from germline, CDR1 is SQVTM and CDR2 is ANQGSEA. The CDR3 coding sequence is TGCAGCGTTGAACTTAGCGGGACAGGGCGTTATAGCTACACCTTC. The encoded protein is CSVELSGTGRYSYTF.

The rearrangement uses TRBV20-1 and TRBJ2-2, with D possibly being TRBD2 (5 bases). The CDR3 consists of 14 residues. V was shortened by 6 bases and J by 2 bases, with 13 bases between the two germline ends. From germline, CDR1 is DFQATT and CDR2 SNEGSKA (reference sequence). The CDR3: CSAGNQPNTGELFF. CDR3 nucleotide sequence: TGCAGTGCCGGGAACCAGCCAAACACCGGGGAGCTGTTTTTT.